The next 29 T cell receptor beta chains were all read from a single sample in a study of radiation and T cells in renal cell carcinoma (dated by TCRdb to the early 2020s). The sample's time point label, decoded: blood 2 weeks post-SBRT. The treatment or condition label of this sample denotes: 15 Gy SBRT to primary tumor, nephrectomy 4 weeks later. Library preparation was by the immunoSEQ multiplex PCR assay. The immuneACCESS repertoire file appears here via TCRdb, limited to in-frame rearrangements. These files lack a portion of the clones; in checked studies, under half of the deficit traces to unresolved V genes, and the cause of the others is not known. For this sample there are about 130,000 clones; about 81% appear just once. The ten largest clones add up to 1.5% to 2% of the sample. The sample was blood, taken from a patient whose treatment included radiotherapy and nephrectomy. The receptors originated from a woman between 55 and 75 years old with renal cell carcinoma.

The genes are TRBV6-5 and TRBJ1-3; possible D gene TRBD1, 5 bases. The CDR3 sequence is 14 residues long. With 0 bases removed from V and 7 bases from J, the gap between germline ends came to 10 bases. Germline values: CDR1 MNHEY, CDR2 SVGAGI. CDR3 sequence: CASSYSGGTNTIYF. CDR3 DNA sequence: TGTGCCAGCAGTTACTCGGGCGGGACCAACACCATATATTTT.

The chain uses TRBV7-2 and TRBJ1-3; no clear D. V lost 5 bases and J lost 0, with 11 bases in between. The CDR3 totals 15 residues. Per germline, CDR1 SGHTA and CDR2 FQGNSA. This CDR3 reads CASSERLSSGNTIYF. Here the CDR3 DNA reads TGTGCCAGCAGCGAGAGACTTAGCTCTGGAAACACCATATATTTT.

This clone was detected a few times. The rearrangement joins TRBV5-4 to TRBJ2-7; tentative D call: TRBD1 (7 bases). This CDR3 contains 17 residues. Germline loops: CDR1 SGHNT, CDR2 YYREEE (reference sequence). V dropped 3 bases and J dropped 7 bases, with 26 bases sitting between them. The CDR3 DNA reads TGTGCCAGCAGCTCGAGGACAGGTTGGGGCGTTGGGGGGGAGCAGTACTTC. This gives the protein CASSSRTGWGVGGEQYF.

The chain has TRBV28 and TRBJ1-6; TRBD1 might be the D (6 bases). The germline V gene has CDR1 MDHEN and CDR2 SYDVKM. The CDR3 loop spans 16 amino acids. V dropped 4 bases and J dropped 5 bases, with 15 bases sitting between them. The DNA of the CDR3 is TGTGCCAGCAGTTGGAATGCAGGACAGCATAATTCACCCCTCCACTTT. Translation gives CASSWNAGQHNSPLHF.

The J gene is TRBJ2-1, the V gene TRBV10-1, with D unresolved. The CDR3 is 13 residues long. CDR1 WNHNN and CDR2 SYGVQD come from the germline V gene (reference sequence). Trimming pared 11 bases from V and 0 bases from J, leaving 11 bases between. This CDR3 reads CAVSPSSYNEQFF. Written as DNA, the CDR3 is TGCGCCGTCAGCCCGAGCTCCTACAATGAGCAGTTCTTC.

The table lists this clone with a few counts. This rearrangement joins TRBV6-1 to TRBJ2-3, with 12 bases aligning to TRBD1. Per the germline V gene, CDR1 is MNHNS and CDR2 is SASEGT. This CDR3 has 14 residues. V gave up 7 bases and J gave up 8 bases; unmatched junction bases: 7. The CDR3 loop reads CASTRDRGQGTQYF. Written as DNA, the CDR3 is TGTGCCAGCACAAGGGACAGGGGGCAGGGTACGCAGTATTTT.

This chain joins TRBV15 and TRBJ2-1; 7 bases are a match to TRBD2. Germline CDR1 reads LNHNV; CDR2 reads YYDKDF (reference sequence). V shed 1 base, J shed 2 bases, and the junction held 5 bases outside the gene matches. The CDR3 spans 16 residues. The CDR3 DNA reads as TGTGCCACCAGCAGAGCGGCGGGAGAACCCTACAATGAGCAGTTCTTC. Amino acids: CATSRAAGEPYNEQFF.

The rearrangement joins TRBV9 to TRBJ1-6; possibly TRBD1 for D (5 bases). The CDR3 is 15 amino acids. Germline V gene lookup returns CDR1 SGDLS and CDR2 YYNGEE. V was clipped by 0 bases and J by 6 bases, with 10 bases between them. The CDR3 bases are TGTGCCAGCAGCGTAGTGGGGGATGTTAATTCACCCCTCCACTTT. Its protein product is CASSVVGDVNSPLHF.

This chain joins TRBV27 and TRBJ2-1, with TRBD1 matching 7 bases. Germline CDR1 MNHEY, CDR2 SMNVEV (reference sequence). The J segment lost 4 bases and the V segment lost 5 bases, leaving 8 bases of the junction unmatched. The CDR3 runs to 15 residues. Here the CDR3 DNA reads TGTGCCAGCAGTCTTGAAGGGACAGAGTACAATGAGCAGTTCTTC. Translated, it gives CASSLEGTEYNEQFF.

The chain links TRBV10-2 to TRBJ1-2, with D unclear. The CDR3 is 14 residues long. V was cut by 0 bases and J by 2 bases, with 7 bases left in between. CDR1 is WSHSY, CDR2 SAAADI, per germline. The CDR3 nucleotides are TGCGCCAGCAGTGAGTCGACGAGGAACTATGGCTACACCTTC. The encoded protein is CASSESTRNYGYTF.

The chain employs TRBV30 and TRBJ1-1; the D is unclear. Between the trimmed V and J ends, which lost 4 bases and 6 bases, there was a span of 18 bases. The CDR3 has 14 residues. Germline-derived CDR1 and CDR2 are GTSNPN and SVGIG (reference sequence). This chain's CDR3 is CAWNPGSSLSEAFF. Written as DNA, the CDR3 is TGTGCCTGGAATCCCGGGTCCTCTTTGTCTGAAGCTTTCTTT.

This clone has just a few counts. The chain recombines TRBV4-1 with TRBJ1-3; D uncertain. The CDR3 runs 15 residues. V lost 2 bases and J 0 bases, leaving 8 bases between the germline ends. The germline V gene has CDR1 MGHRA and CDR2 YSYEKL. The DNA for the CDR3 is TGCGCCAGCAGCCAACGTTCTATCTCTGGAAACACCATATATTTT. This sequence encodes CASSQRSISGNTIYF.

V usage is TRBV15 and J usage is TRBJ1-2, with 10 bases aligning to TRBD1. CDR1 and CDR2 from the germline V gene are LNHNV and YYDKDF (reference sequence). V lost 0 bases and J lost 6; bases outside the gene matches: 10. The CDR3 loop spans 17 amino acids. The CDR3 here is CATSRDNNPDRGNGYTF. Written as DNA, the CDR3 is TGTGCCACCAGCAGAGATAACAATCCGGACAGGGGGAATGGCTACACCTTC.

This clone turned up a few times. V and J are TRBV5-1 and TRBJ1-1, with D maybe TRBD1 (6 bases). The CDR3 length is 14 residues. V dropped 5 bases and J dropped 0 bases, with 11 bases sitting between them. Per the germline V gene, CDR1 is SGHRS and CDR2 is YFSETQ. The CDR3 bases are TGCGCCAGCAGGGTCGGACAGATGAACACTGAAGCTTTCTTT. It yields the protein CASRVGQMNTEAFF.

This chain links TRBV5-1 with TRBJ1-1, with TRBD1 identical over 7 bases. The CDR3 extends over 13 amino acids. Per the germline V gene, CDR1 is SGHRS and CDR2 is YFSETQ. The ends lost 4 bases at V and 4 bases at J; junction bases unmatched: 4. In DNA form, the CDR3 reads TGCGCCAGCAGCGAGGGGGCGCCCACTGAAGCTTTCTTT. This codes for CASSEGAPTEAFF.

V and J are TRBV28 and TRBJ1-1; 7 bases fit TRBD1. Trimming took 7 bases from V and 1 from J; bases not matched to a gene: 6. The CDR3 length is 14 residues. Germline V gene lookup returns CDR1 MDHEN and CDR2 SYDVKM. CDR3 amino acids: CASTLGQKNTEAFF. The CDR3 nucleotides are TGTGCCAGCACCCTGGGACAGAAGAACACTGAAGCTTTCTTT.

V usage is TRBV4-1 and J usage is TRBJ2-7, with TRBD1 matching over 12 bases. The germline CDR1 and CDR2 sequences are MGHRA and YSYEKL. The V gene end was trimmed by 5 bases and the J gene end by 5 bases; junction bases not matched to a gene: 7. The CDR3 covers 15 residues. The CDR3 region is CASSIGTGGADEQYF. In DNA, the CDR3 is TGCGCCAGCAGCATAGGGACAGGGGGCGCAGACGAGCAGTACTTC.

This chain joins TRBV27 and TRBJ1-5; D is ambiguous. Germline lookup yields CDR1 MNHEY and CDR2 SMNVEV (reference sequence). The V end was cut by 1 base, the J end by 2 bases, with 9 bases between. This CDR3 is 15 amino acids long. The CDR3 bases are TGTGCCAGCAGTTTATATGGGTTCGGCAATCAGCCCCAGCATTTT. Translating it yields CASSLYGFGNQPQHF.

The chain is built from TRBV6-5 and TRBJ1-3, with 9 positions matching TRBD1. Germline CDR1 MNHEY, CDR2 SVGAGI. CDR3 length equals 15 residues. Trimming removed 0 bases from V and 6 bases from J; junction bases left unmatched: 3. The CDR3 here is CASSYSTGGENTIYF. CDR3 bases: TGTGCCAGCAGTTACTCGACAGGGGGAGAAAACACCATATATTTT.

The CDR3 sequence: CASSSNRADRANYGYTF. The CDR3 nucleotides read TGTGCCAGCAGCTCCAACAGGGCGGATCGGGCTAACTATGGCTACACCTTC. The chain is built from TRBV7-9 and TRBJ1-2; perhaps TRBD1 as D (6 bases). CDR1 and CDR2 (germline): SEHNR, FQNEAQ (reference sequence). With 4 bases removed from V and 0 bases from J, the gap between germline ends came to 18 bases. The CDR3 runs to 17 residues.

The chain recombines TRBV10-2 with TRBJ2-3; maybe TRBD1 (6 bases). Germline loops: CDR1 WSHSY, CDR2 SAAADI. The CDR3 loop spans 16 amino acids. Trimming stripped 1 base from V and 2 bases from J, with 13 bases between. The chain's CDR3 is CASSELPGQLTDTQYF. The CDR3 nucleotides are TGCGCCAGCAGTGAGTTGCCGGGACAACTCACAGATACGCAGTATTTT.

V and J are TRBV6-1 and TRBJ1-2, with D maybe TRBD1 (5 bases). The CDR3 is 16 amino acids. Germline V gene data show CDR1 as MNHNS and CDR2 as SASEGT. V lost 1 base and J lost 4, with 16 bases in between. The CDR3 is CASSEVGTNAGYGYTF. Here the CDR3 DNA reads TGTGCCAGCAGTGAAGTTGGGACCAACGCTGGCTATGGCTACACCTTC.

CDR3 bases: TGTGCCAGCAGCTTAAGAGGACGGTGGTATGGCTACACCTTC. This gives the protein CASSLRGRWYGYTF. The rearrangement uses TRBV7-8 and TRBJ1-2, with no clear D. The germline V gene encodes CDR1 SGHVS and CDR2 FQNEAQ. The length of the CDR3 is 14 residues. V lost 2 bases to trimming and J lost 5 bases, with 12 bases between them.

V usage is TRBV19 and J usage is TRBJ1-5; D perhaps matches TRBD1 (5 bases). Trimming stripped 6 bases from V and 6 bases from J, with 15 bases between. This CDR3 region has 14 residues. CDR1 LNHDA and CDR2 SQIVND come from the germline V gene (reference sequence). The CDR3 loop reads CASSVREKGQPQHF. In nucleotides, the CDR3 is TGTGCCAGTAGCGTCAGGGAAAAGGGTCAGCCCCAGCATTTT.

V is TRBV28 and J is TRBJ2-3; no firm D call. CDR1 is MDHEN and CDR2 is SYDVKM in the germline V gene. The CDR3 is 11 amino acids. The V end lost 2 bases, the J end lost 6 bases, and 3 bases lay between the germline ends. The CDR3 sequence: CASSLVDTQYF. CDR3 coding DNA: TGTGCCAGCAGTTTAGTCGATACGCAGTATTTT.

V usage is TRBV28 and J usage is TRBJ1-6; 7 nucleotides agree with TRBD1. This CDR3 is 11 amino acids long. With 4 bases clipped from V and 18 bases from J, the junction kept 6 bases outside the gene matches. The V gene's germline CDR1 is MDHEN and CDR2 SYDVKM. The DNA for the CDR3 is TGTGCCAGCAGTTCGGACAGGTGGGCCCACTTT. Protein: CASSSDRWAHF.

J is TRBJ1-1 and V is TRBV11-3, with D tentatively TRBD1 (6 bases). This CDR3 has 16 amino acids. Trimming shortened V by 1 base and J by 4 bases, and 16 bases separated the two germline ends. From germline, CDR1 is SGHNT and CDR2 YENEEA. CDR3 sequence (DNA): TGTGCCAGCAGCTTAGGGTTGGGCAGGGGACGCACTGAAGCTTTCTTT. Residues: CASSLGLGRGRTEAFF.

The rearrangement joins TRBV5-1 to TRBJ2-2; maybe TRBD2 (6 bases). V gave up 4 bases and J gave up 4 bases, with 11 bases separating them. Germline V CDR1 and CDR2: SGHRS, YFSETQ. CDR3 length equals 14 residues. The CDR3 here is CASSDLGGTGELFF. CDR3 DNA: TGCGCCAGCAGCGACCTCGGGGGCACCGGGGAGCTGTTTTTT.

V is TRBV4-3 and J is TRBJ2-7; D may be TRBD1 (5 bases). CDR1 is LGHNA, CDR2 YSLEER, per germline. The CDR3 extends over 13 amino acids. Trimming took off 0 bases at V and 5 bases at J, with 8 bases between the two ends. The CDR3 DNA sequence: TGCGCCAGCAGCCAAGATAGCAGGGACGAGCAGTACTTC. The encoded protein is CASSQDSRDEQYF.